This is a list of T cell receptor beta chains from one sample in a study of blood T cell repertoires in COVID-19. Data came from immunoSEQ multiplex PCR; TCRdb stores just in-frame clones and leaves some out. The repertoire holds approximately 120,000 clones, with 80% as singletons. The specimen sequenced was peripheral blood. These receptors all come from a human donor in a cohort sampled during active or convalescent COVID-19. Each CDR3 is given with its conserved first and last residue. D genes are given only for firm matches. For some rows the clone size is stated as once, few or many, or as a class when expanded; others skip it.

cdr3_aa cdr3_nt v_call clone_size d_call j_call
CASSPRTPGQGSTDTQYF TGTGCCAGCTCACCACGTACCCCGGGACAGGGTAGCACAGATACGCAGTATTTT TRBV18 . TRBD1 TRBJ2-3
CASSSVTGQAPYEQYF TGTGCCAGCAGCTCCGTAACGGGACAGGCACCCTACGAGCAGTACTTC TRBV11-2 . TRBD1 TRBJ2-7
CASSLLSGARPQHF TGTGCCAGCAGTTTACTTTCGGGTGCACGGCCCCAGCATTTT TRBV28 . . TRBJ1-5
CASSPETAGFGYEQYF TGTGCCAGCAGCCCGGAAACGGCGGGGTTCGGCTACGAGCAGTACTTC TRBV7-6 . . TRBJ2-7
CSASMSGRTDEQYF TGCAGTGCTAGTATGTCCGGGAGGACGGATGAGCAGTACTTC TRBV20-1 few TRBD2 TRBJ2-7
CASSLSGIDTQYF TGTGCCAGCAGCTTATCAGGGATAGATACGCAGTATTTT TRBV7-3 . . TRBJ2-3
CASSSSTDTQYF TGTGCCAGCAGCTCTAGCACAGATACGCAGTATTTT TRBV11-2 few . TRBJ2-3
CASSLTGVVGYTF TGTGCCAGCAGCTTAACAGGGGTGGTTGGCTACACCTTC TRBV7-2 . TRBD1 TRBJ1-2
CASSLGIGGGRLQPQHF TGTGCCAGCAGCTTAGGTATAGGGGGCGGAAGGCTTCAGCCCCAGCATTTT TRBV7-8 . TRBD1 TRBJ1-5
CASIDGAGNNSPLHF TGTGCCAGTATCGATGGGGCGGGAAATAATTCACCCCTCCACTTT TRBV19 . . TRBJ1-6
CASSQDGGWRDWEQYF TGTGCCAGCAGCCAAGACGGGGGGTGGCGGGATTGGGAGCAGTACTTC TRBV4-2 . TRBD2 TRBJ2-7
CASSLSTANTEAFF TGTGCCAGCAGCTTGAGCACCGCGAACACTGAAGCTTTCTTT TRBV5-4 . . TRBJ1-1
CASQDRPGSTYEQYF TGCGCCAGCCAGGACCGTCCAGGGTCGACCTACGAGCAGTACTTC TRBV4-1 . . TRBJ2-7
CASSEAGPYNEQFF TGTGCCAGCAGTGAAGCGGGGCCCTACAATGAGCAGTTCTTC TRBV2 . . TRBJ2-1
CSASPSLAGAYNEQFF TGCAGTGCTAGTCCCTCTCTAGCGGGGGCCTACAATGAGCAGTTCTTC TRBV20-1 once TRBD2 TRBJ2-1
CASSPARGGEAFF TGTGCCAGCAGCCCCGCTCGCGGCGGAGAAGCTTTCTTT TRBV16 . . TRBJ1-1
CASSPLAGGAGANVLTF TGTGCCAGCTCACCTCTAGCGGGAGGAGCTGGGGCCAACGTCCTGACTTTC TRBV18 . TRBD2 TRBJ2-6
CASSDPSGGTYNEQFF TGTGCCAGTAGTGACCCGAGCGGGGGAACTTACAATGAGCAGTTCTTC TRBV19 . TRBD2 TRBJ2-1
CASSITGGGGYTF TGTGCCAGCAGCATAACAGGAGGAGGGGGCTACACCTTC TRBV7-2 . . TRBJ1-2
CASRQGAYGNTIYF TGTGCCAGCAGACAGGGGGCTTATGGAAACACCATATATTTT TRBV5-5 . TRBD1 TRBJ1-3
CASSPSFRDRRALETQYF TGTGCCAGCAGCCCGAGCTTTCGGGACAGGCGCGCCTTAGAGACCCAGTACTTC TRBV5-4 . TRBD1 TRBJ2-5
CASSLSGGSLAEQYF TGTGCCAGCAGTTTATCCGGCGGGTCCCTGGCCGAGCAGTACTTC TRBV27 . . TRBJ2-7
CSSRKGPGTGGSYNEQFF TGCAGCTCCCGAAAAGGACCTGGGACCGGGGGCTCCTACAATGAGCAGTTCTTC TRBV29-1 . . TRBJ2-1
CSVEPHETGGRYEQYF TGCAGCGTTGAACCCCACGAAACAGGGGGCAGGTACGAGCAGTACTTC TRBV29-1 . TRBD1 TRBJ2-7
CASSPGQSGNTIYF TGTGCCAGCTCACCAGGACAGTCCGGAAACACCATATATTTT TRBV18 . . TRBJ1-3
CASSHYSRGPGETQYF TGTGCCAGCAGTCACTATTCCAGGGGGCCTGGGGAGACCCAGTACTTC TRBV6-6 . TRBD1 TRBJ2-5
CAWSVRLSYNEQFF TGTGCCTGGAGTGTAAGACTGTCTTACAATGAGCAGTTCTTC TRBV30 . . TRBJ2-1
CASSLDSGGADTQYF TGTGCCAGCAGCTTAGATTCAGGGGGTGCAGATACGCAGTATTTT TRBV7-2 . TRBD1 TRBJ2-3
CASSPDRAYGYTF TGTGCCAGCAGCCCCGACAGGGCCTATGGCTACACCTTC TRBV7-2 once TRBD1 TRBJ1-2
CASSELGQGSYGYTF TGTGCCAGCAGTGAATTGGGACAGGGGAGCTATGGCTACACCTTC TRBV6-1 . TRBD1 TRBJ1-2
CSASGGAYEQYF TGCAGCGCCTCCGGGGGAGCCTACGAGCAGTACTTC TRBV29-1 . . TRBJ2-7
CASSHNRFSSTDTQYF TGTGCCAGCAGTCATAACAGGTTTTCTAGCACAGATACGCAGTATTTT TRBV27 . . TRBJ2-3
CASSPPGQERTGELFF TGTGCCAGCTCACCACCGGGACAGGAGAGGACCGGGGAGCTGTTTTTT TRBV18 . TRBD1 TRBJ2-2
CASSILTELNTEAFF TGTGCCAGTAGTATTTTGACAGAACTGAACACTGAAGCTTTCTTT TRBV19 . . TRBJ1-1
CASSFDRTNTEAFF TGTGCCAGCAGCTTTGACAGGACCAACACTGAAGCTTTCTTT TRBV7-9 . . TRBJ1-1
CASSPIRTSGLKEFF TGTGCCAGCTCACCAATTAGGACTAGCGGACTTAAGGAGTTCTTC TRBV18 . TRBD2 TRBJ2-1
CAWSSGQGQNGKLFF TGTGCCTGGAGTTCCGGACAGGGACAGAACGGAAAACTGTTTTTT TRBV30 . TRBD1 TRBJ1-4
CASSFLIGGENYEQYF TGTGCCAGCAGCTTCTTAATAGGGGGGGAGAACTACGAGCAGTACTTC TRBV7-9 . . TRBJ2-7
CASSHDRRAYGYTF TGTGCCAGCAGCCACGACAGGAGAGCTTATGGCTACACCTTC TRBV27 . . TRBJ1-2
CASSYGHTLAKNIQYF TGTGCCAGCAGTTATGGACACACTCTAGCCAAAAACATTCAGTACTTC TRBV28 few . TRBJ2-4
CSASHANPAGGEQFF TGCAGTGCTAGTCACGCGAACCCCGCGGGGGGTGAGCAGTTCTTC TRBV20-1 . TRBD2 TRBJ2-1
CASSLDSGVGELFF TGTGCCAGCAGCTTAGATAGCGGAGTCGGGGAGCTGTTTTTT TRBV13 . . TRBJ2-2
CASSSLLRSGANVLTF TGTGCCAGCAGCTCACTTTTGCGGTCTGGGGCCAACGTCCTGACTTTC TRBV5-6 once . TRBJ2-6
CASSRRQGMGNTIYF TGTGCCAGCAGCCGAAGACAGGGGATGGGAAACACCATATATTTT TRBV28 . TRBD1 TRBJ1-3
CASSRRSGTTYSRNSPLHF TGTGCCAGCAGCCGGCGGAGCGGGACAACATACTCTCGTAATTCACCCCTCCACTTT TRBV3-1/TRBV3-2 . . TRBJ1-6
CASRSRTGFSNTGELFF TGTGCCAGCAGATCCCGGACAGGCTTTTCGAACACCGGGGAGCTGTTTTTT TRBV27 . TRBD1 TRBJ2-2
CASSPPGQITGELFF TGTGCCAGCTCACCACCTGGGCAGATCACCGGGGAGCTGTTTTTT TRBV18 . . TRBJ2-2
CASSHPGGSGGTKGEQFF TGCGCCAGCAGCCACCCCGGGGGCAGCGGGGGGACGAAGGGTGAGCAGTTCTTC TRBV4-1 . TRBD2 TRBJ2-1
CASRVGEQFF TGTGCCAGCAGAGTGGGCGAGCAGTTCTTC TRBV7-9 few . TRBJ2-1
CASSQLADTGELFF TGTGCCAGCAGCCAACTAGCGGACACCGGGGAGCTGTTTTTT TRBV6-4 . TRBD2 TRBJ2-2
CASSWTGHNTEAFF TGTGCCAGCAGTTGGACAGGGCATAACACTGAAGCTTTCTTT TRBV27 . TRBD1 TRBJ1-1
CASSLGGDTQYF TGCGCCAGCAGCTTGGGGGGCGATACGCAGTATTTT TRBV5-1 . . TRBJ2-3
CASSLFSRTTGLTYEQYF TGTGCCAGCAGTTTGTTTTCTAGGACGACGGGACTCACCTACGAGCAGTACTTC TRBV28 . . TRBJ2-7
CASSPRLSMGYEQYF TGTGCCAGCAGCCCTAGGCTGAGTATGGGCTACGAGCAGTACTTC TRBV7-9 . . TRBJ2-7